This T cell receptor (beta chain) was identified during a study of T cells in localized non-small cell lung cancer. Assay: immunoSEQ multiplex PCR; the TCRdb copy retains only in-frame clones and omits some. Of tens of thousands of clones in the sample, over 75% were seen once. The CDR3 runs to 15 residues. The V and J ends lost 5 bases and 1 base respectively, with 15 bases between them. Germline V gene data show CDR1 as SGHRS and CDR2 as YFSETQ. This chain uses TRBV5-1 with TRBJ1-1, with no clear D. This clonotype originated in a woman aged 35 to 75 with stage I lung adenocarcinoma. The sample in question was peripheral blood, obtained before any cancer treatment. CDR3 in DNA: TGCGCCAGCAGATCCCTTCCGGGCGGGAACACTGAAGCTTTCTTT. Translating gives CASRSLPGGNTEAFF.